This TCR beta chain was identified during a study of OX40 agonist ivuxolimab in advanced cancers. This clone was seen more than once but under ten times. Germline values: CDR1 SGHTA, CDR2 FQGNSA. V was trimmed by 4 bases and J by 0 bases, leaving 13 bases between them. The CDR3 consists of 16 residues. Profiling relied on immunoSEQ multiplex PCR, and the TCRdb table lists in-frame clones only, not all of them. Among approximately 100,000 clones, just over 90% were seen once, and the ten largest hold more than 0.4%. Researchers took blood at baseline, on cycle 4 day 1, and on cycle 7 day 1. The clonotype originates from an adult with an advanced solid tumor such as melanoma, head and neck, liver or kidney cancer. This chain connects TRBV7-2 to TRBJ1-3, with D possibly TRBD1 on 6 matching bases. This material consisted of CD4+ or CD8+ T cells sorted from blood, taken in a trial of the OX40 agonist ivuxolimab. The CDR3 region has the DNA TGTGCCAGCAGCTCGCAGGCAGGGGCCTCTGGAAACACCATATATTTT. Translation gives CASSSQAGASGNTIYF.